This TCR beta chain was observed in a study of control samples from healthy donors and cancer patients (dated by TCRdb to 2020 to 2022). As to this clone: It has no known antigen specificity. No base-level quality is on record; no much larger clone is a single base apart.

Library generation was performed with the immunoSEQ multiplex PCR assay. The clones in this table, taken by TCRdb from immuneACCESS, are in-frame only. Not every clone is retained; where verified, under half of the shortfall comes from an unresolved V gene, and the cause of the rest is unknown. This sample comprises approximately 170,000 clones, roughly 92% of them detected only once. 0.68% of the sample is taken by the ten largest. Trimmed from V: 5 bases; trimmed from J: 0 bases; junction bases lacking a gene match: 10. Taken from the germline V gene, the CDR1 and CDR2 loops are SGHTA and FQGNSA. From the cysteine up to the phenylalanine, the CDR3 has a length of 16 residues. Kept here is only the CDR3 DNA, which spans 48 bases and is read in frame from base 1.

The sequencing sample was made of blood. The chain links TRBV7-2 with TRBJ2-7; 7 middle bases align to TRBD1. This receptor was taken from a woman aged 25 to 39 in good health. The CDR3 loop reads CASSRAPAGGSYEQYF. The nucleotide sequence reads TGTGCCAGCAGCCGCGCCCCGGCAGGGGGCTCCTACGAGCAGTACTTC.